This T cell receptor (beta chain) emerged from a study of blood T cell repertoires in COVID-19. In the authors' methods: Researchers report that nucleated cell counts were estimated from reference gene primer amplification. Generated by immunoSEQ multiplex PCR, the TCRdb table keeps only in-frame clones and is missing some. V, J and clone size are taken as reported in that table, and D and trimming were inferred from the DNA itself. The profile shows around 170,000 clones, 84% of them singletons. The CDR3 contains 20 residues. Per germline, CDR1 ENHRY and CDR2 SYGVKD. V lost 4 bases and J lost 4, with 30 bases in between.

The chain combines TRBV10-3 with TRBJ2-3, with D possibly being TRBD1 (8 bases). Sequencing was performed on PBMCs or T cells enriched from blood (not recorded which). The TCR comes from a woman aged 50 to 65 who had recovered from COVID-19. Here the CDR3 DNA reads TGTGCCATCAGTGGATTATCGGGACAGGCTTCGCGGGAGTTACCAGATACGCAGTATTTT. This gives the protein CAISGLSGQASRELPDTQYF.